The 10 T cell receptor beta chains listed next were all sequenced from one sample in a study of cytomegalovirus exposure and HLA in healthy donors. The PCR employed 60 Vbeta primers together with 13 Jbeta primers. Profiled with immunoSEQ multiplex PCR; TCRdb holds only in-frame clones, not every one. The data show roughly 240,000 clones, with over 75% seen just once and approximately 0.47% held by the top ten. The sequenced sample was PBMCs. Receptors originate from a boy under 18 in good health and CMV-seronegative.

The chain uses TRBV15 and TRBJ2-5; D is possibly TRBD2 (7 bases). Between the trimmed V and J ends, which lost 5 bases and 11 bases, there was a span of 21 bases. The CDR3 totals 14 residues. Germline V gene sequence: CDR1 LNHNV, CDR2 YYDKDF (reference sequence). CDR3 sequence (DNA): TGTGCCACCAGCGCGGGGGACACACTGGGGGAGCAGTACTTC. Encoded protein: CATSAGDTLGEQYF.

As for this clone: At one end, the junction sequence differs from germline, possibly due to a read error. V and J are TRBV7-7 and TRBJ2-1; 14 bases fit TRBD2. From germline, CDR1 is SSHAT and CDR2 FNYEAQ (reference sequence). There are 19 residues in the CDR3. Here the CDR3 reads CASSSRTSGGRQPYNEQFF. The CDR3 DNA reads as TGTGCTAGCAGCTCTCGGACTAGCGGGGGGCGACAACCGTACAATGAGCAGTTCTTC.

As to this clone: Germline is not matched at one junction end, which may reflect a read error. This chain uses TRBV6-5 with TRBJ1-1; tentatively, D is TRBD1 (5 bases). Germline assignment: CDR1 MNHEY and CDR2 SVGAGI. The CDR3 spans 12 residues. CDR3 sequence (DNA): TGTGCCAGCAGTATCCGCGGGACTGAAACTTTCTTT. It encodes CASSIRGTETFF.

The J gene is TRBJ2-6, the V gene TRBV12-1; TRBD1, as called in the table, went unchecked against the DNA. TRBV12-1 is termed a pseudogene. The CDR3 totals 18 residues. The CDR3 protein is CASKILGGRVTGANVLTF. The CDR3 DNA sequence: TGTGCCAGCAAGATCCTAGGGGGCAGGGTAACTGGGGCCAACGTCCTGACTTTC.

V gene TRBV2 combines with J gene TRBJ1-5, with 8 nucleotides matching TRBD1. Germline trimming cut 6 bases from V and 3 bases from J; bases unmatched to any gene: 4. The CDR3 has 14 amino acids. CDR1 and CDR2 (germline): SNHLY, FYNNEI. CDR3 protein: CASRGDRNNQPQHF. Here the CDR3 DNA reads TGTGCCAGCAGGGGGGACAGGAACAATCAGCCCCAGCATTTT. The complete variable domain, with remaining parts taken from reference TRBV2 and TRBJ1-5, reads EPEVTQTPSHQVTQMGQEVILRCVPISNHLYFYWYRQILGQKVEFLVSFYNNEISEKSEIFDDQFSVERPDGSNFTLKIRSTKLEDSAMYFCASRGDRNNQPQHFGDGTRLSIL.

This CDR3 is CASRPYRENTEAFF. DNA of the CDR3: TGTGCCAGCAGACCATACAGGGAGAACACTGAAGCTTTCTTT. The chain joins TRBV6-5 to TRBJ1-1, with a weak D call TRBD1 (6 bases). This CDR3 comprises 14 residues. Trimming removed 6 bases from V and 1 base from J, with 12 bases in between. Germline V CDR1 and CDR2: MNHEY, SVGAGI.

This clone turned up a few times. V and J are TRBV6-5 and TRBJ2-1; D is unresolved. Germline V lookup: CDR1 MNHEY, CDR2 SVGAGI. The CDR3 is made up of 14 amino acids. The ends were cut back, 6 bases at V and 8 bases at J, with 17 bases in the middle. CDR3 residues: CASSHPPSRDEQFF. The CDR3 DNA follows: TGTGCCAGCAGCCACCCCCCCTCCCGGGATGAGCAGTTCTTC.

A single count supports this clone. The chain combines TRBV4-1 with TRBJ2-3; possibly TRBD2 for D (6 bases). Germline CDR1 and CDR2: MGHRA and YSYEKL. CDR3 length equals 14 residues. V was clipped by 3 bases and J by 11 bases, with 18 bases between them. The CDR3 sequence is CASSQGTLRGGQYF. The DNA for the CDR3 is TGCGCCAGCAGCCAGGGAACCTTAAGGGGAGGGCAGTATTTT.

The chain joins TRBV30 to TRBJ1-3; D gene ambiguous. The V gene lost 2 bases and the J gene lost 1 base, with 12 bases spanning the gap. The CDR3 runs to 15 residues. Germline assignment: CDR1 GTSNPN and CDR2 SVGIG (reference sequence). The CDR3, as DNA: TGTGCCTGGAGTCCTGACATGCAGTCTGGAAACACCATATATTTT. This gives the protein CAWSPDMQSGNTIYF.

The J gene is TRBJ1-4, the V gene TRBV6-5; D not certain. CDR3 length: 16 amino acids. The V and J ends lost 2 bases and 4 bases respectively, with 14 bases between them. CDR1 is MNHEY, CDR2 SVGAGI, per germline. This CDR3 is CASSYGFGRLNEKLFF. The CDR3 DNA sequence: TGTGCCAGCAGTTACGGGTTCGGCAGGCTTAATGAAAAACTGTTTTTT.